This T cell receptor (beta chain) was identified in a study of blood T cell repertoires in COVID-19. Study information: In each case, the material was cDNA or gDNA derived from T cells, B-cell-depleted T cells, or PBMCs.

Per the original data handling: Nucleated cell counts were estimated from reference gene primer amplification. Assay: immunoSEQ multiplex PCR; the TCRdb copy retains only in-frame clones and omits some. V and J calls and clone size are as listed in that table; D and trimming were resolved from the DNA. The profile shows nearly 200,000 clones, about 80% of them singletons. Trimming left V 5 bases short and J 11 bases short, with 14 bases between. The CDR3 runs to 11 residues. Germline V gene lookup returns CDR1 GTSNPN and CDR2 SVGIG (reference sequence). This TCR came from a human donor with acute or convalescent COVID-19. The donor label of this sample is uncertain. The sample comprised peripheral blood. The rearrangement joins TRBV30 to TRBJ2-3, with D perhaps matching TRBD1 (5 bases). CDR3 residues: CAWETVRGQYF. The CDR3 nucleotides read TGTGCCTGGGAGACCGTTAGGGGGCAGTATTTT.